The T cell receptor (beta chain) under discussion was sequenced for a study of PD-1 blockade in classical Hodgkin lymphoma. Findings and limits, study-wide: CD8+ TCR diversity did not rise significantly by C4D1, unlike CD4+. The causes of the repertoire differences, possibly disease activity or prior therapy, remain undefined.

No patient escaped relapse after autologous stem cell transplantation, and brentuximab vedotin exposure varied. Repertoires were generated with immunoSEQ multiplex PCR, while TCRdb's copy carries only in-frame clones and drops some. The sample consists of over 45,000 clones, about two thirds of them appearing once. The germline gives CDR1 PRHDT, CDR2 FYEKMQ (reference sequence). V gave up 5 bases and J gave up 2 bases, with 15 bases separating them. This CDR3 is built from 15 residues. This clone is medium-sized (0.01 to 0.1%) by share. Antigen unknown. The sample here was peripheral blood mononuclear cells (PBMCs), taken before the second cycle of nivolumab. This sequence was found in a human donor with classical Hodgkin lymphoma. The chain couples TRBV13 to TRBJ2-5; D is undetermined. CDR3 DNA: TGTGCCAGCAGCCCCCGTTCGTTGGAGCAAGAGACCCAGTACTTC. Translation: CASSPRSLEQETQYF.